The 26 T cell receptor beta chains reported below all come from one sample, sequenced in a study of blood T cell repertoires in COVID-19. Libraries were prepared by immunoSEQ multiplex PCR; TCRdb keeps only in-frame clonotypes and omits some of them. This sample has roughly 250,000 clones, with more than 75% found just once. Sequencing was carried out using PBMCs or T cells enriched from blood (not recorded which). The receptors derive from a woman aged 40 to 49 with acute COVID-19.

The chain combines TRBV18 with TRBJ2-1; TRBD2 aligns across 12 bases. With 5 bases clipped from V and 6 bases from J, the junction kept 14 bases outside the gene matches. Germline values: CDR1 KGHSH, CDR2 LQKENI. The CDR3 covers 18 residues. The CDR3 coding sequence is TGTGCCAGCTCAGCGTTACTGACTAGCGGGAGTAAGGGCAATGAGCAGTTCTTC. It specifies CASSALLTSGSKGNEQFF.

This chain links TRBV18 with TRBJ1-1; D is uncertain. Trimming took off 0 bases at V and 8 bases at J, with 10 bases between the two ends. Germline V gene data show CDR1 as KGHSH and CDR2 as LQKENI. The CDR3 has 13 residues. DNA for the CDR3: TGTGCCAGCTCACCACCGGTAGCATCGGAAGCTTTCTTT. Residues: CASSPPVASEAFF. The whole variable domain, remainder taken from reference TRBV18 and TRBJ1-1, is NAGVMQNPRHLVRRRGQEARLRCSPMKGHSHVYWYRQLPEEGLKFMVYLQKENIIDESGMPKERFSAEFPKEGPSILRIQQVVRGDSAAYFCASSPPVASEAFFGQGTRLTVV.

The chain couples TRBV18 to TRBJ1-4; D remains unclear. In germline, CDR1 is KGHSH, CDR2 LQKENI. The CDR3 is made up of 17 amino acids. Trimming cost V 2 bases and J 7 bases, with 20 bases left between them. Here the CDR3 reads CASSPTPRGGMVEKLFF. CDR3 sequence (DNA): TGTGCCAGCTCACCAACCCCCCGAGGAGGGATGGTTGAAAAACTGTTTTTT. The entire variable domain, with the rest obtained from reference TRBV18 and TRBJ1-4, is as follows: NAGVMQNPRHLVRRRGQEARLRCSPMKGHSHVYWYRQLPEEGLKFMVYLQKENIIDESGMPKERFSAEFPKEGPSILRIQQVVRGDSAAYFCASSPTPRGGMVEKLFFGSGTQLSVL.

V gene TRBV9 combines with J gene TRBJ1-4; a weak D match, TRBD1 (6 bases). Germline V CDR1 and CDR2: SGDLS, YYNGEE. Trimming took off 7 bases at V and 4 bases at J, with 14 bases between the two ends. The CDR3 is 14 amino acids. The CDR3 loop is CASASTGLNEKLFF. DNA for the CDR3: TGTGCCAGCGCCTCCACAGGGCTTAATGAAAAACTGTTTTTT.

This chain uses TRBV9 with TRBJ2-1; 13 nucleotides line up with TRBD2. The CDR3 has 15 residues. With V trimmed by 3 bases and J by 7 bases, 4 bases remained unmatched. The germline CDR1 and CDR2 sequences are SGDLS and YYNGEE. The CDR3 is CASSGGLAGANEQFF. DNA for the CDR3: TGTGCCAGCAGCGGTGGACTAGCGGGGGCAAATGAGCAGTTCTTC.

The chain links TRBV7-9 to TRBJ2-5; TRBD2 matches at 7 bases. The V and J ends lost 5 bases and 7 bases, in that order; junction bases with no gene match: 13. The CDR3 spans 15 residues. Germline CDR1 and CDR2: SEHNR and FQNEAQ (reference sequence). The CDR3 nucleotides are TGTGCCAGCAGCCGCGGAGGGACCGGGGGGTGGACCCAGTACTTC. Amino acids: CASSRGGTGGWTQYF.

The chain is built from TRBV27 and TRBJ1-2; 10 nucleotides agree with TRBD1. The CDR3 is 14 residues long. J lost 8 bases, V lost 3 bases, and 6 bases had no gene match. Germline V gene sequence: CDR1 MNHEY, CDR2 SMNVEV (reference sequence). CDR3 loop: CASSLRQGAGGYTF. The CDR3 bases are TGTGCCAGCAGTTTGCGACAGGGGGCGGGAGGCTACACCTTC.

The chain has TRBV7-8 and TRBJ1-6; a possible D gene is TRBD1 (5 bases). The CDR3 sequence is 16 residues long. Per the germline V gene, CDR1 is SGHVS and CDR2 is FQNEAQ. The V gene lost 5 bases and the J gene lost 11 bases, with 22 bases spanning the gap. DNA for the CDR3: TGTGCCAGCAGCCCCCTGGGGGAGGGAAGCTTCACACCCCTCCACTTT. This gives the protein CASSPLGEGSFTPLHF.

The J gene is TRBJ2-2, the V gene TRBV2; 10 bases map to TRBD2. Germline V CDR1 and CDR2: SNHLY, FYNNEI. The CDR3 runs 15 residues. J gave up 3 bases and V 6 bases, and 4 bases lay outside the gene matches. The CDR3 sequence is CASRRTSGYTGELFF. The CDR3 DNA reads as TGTGCCAGCAGGCGGACTAGCGGTTACACCGGGGAGCTGTTTTTT.

The V gene is TRBV3-1 (or the pseudogene TRBV3-2), the J gene TRBJ1-3; a weak D match, TRBD1 (5 bases). CDR3 size: 15 residues. The V gene lost 4 bases and the J gene lost 2 bases, with 12 bases spanning the gap. Germline V gene data show CDR1 as LGHDT and CDR2 as YNNKEL (reference sequence). For the CDR3, the DNA is TGTGCCAGCAGCCCTTGGGCAGGGCCTGGAAACACCATATATTTT. Amino acid sequence: CASSPWAGPGNTIYF.

This sequence joins TRBV11-2 and TRBJ1-3; D may be TRBD1 (5 bases). Germline CDR1 and CDR2: SGHAT and FQNNGV. This CDR3 has 13 residues. Trimming pared 1 base from V and 8 bases from J, leaving 9 bases between. The CDR3 spells CASSLGRDYTIYF. The CDR3 DNA reads as TGTGCCAGCAGCTTAGGCAGGGACTACACCATATATTTT.

The chain is built from TRBV14 and TRBJ2-7; TRBD2 agrees at 7 bases. Germline CDR1 reads SGHDN; CDR2 reads FVKESK. The J segment lost 2 bases and the V segment lost 0 bases, leaving 10 bases of the junction unmatched. CDR3 size: 17 residues. The CDR3 protein is CASSQEYGDGRPYEQYF. The CDR3 DNA reads TGTGCCAGCAGCCAAGAGTACGGGGACGGGAGGCCCTACGAGCAGTACTTC.

The V call is TRBV19, the J call TRBJ2-2; D perhaps matches TRBD2 (6 bases). Germline values: CDR1 LNHDA, CDR2 SQIVND (reference sequence). Trimming removed 6 bases from V and 10 bases from J, with 18 bases in between. CDR3 length: 14 residues. The CDR3 region is CASSGSGSPEELFF. CDR3 nucleotide sequence: TGTGCCAGTAGCGGTAGCGGCAGCCCGGAGGAGCTGTTTTTT.

This sequence joins TRBV2 and TRBJ1-1; possibly TRBD1 for D (5 bases). Looked up from germline, CDR1 is SNHLY and CDR2 is FYNNEI. V was shortened by 6 bases and J by 1 base, with 9 bases between the two germline ends. The CDR3 is 13 residues long. The CDR3 DNA reads as TGTGCCAGCAGGGAGGGGCGGAACACTGAAGCTTTCTTT. Translation: CASREGRNTEAFF.

The chain links TRBV7-3 to TRBJ2-5, with TRBD2 identical over 8 bases. The CDR3 is made up of 16 amino acids. Germline CDR1 reads SGHTA; CDR2 reads FQGTGA. V dropped 2 bases and J dropped 5; count of bases not matched to a gene: 10. The CDR3 DNA sequence: TGTGCCAGCAGCTTACACGGGGGGGCGATAGCGGAGACCCAGTACTTC. Its protein is CASSLHGGAIAETQYF.

The chain has TRBV5-1 and TRBJ2-3; TRBD2 aligns across 7 bases. The CDR3 sequence is 15 residues long. Germline V gene lookup returns CDR1 SGHRS and CDR2 YFSETQ. J was trimmed by 2 bases and V by 3 bases; bases with no gene match: 6. The CDR3 DNA follows: TGCGCCAGCAGCTGGGGAGGGGACTTCACAGATACGCAGTATTTT. This encodes CASSWGGDFTDTQYF. Full variable domain (outside the CDR3, taken from reference TRBV5-1 and TRBJ2-3): KAGVTQTPRYLIKTRGQQVTLSCSPISGHRSVSWYQQTPGQGLQFLFEYFSETQRNKGNFPGRFSGRQFSNSRSEMNVSTLELGDSALYLCASSWGGDFTDTQYFGPGTRLTVL.

The J gene is TRBJ1-2, the V gene TRBV4-3; D remains ambiguous. Germline CDR1 LGHNA, CDR2 YSLEER. V lost 0 bases, J lost 4 bases, and 9 bases lay in between. The CDR3 loop spans 14 amino acids. The CDR3 spells CASSQDTNSYGYTF. The CDR3, as DNA: TGCGCCAGCAGCCAAGATACAAACAGCTATGGCTACACCTTC.

This clone was detected once. V usage is TRBV28 and J usage is TRBJ2-7, with a possible D match to TRBD2 (5 bases). Germline CDR1 MDHEN, CDR2 SYDVKM. Trimming left V 4 bases short and J 5 bases short, with 18 bases between. This CDR3 region has 15 residues. CDR3 sequence: CASSSPGLSINEQYF. CDR3 nucleotides: TGTGCCAGCAGTTCCCCCGGACTTAGCATCAACGAGCAGTACTTC.

The rearrangement links TRBV28 to TRBJ2-1; 8 nucleotides agree with TRBD1. The CDR3 loop spans 15 amino acids. Germline values: CDR1 MDHEN, CDR2 SYDVKM. V gave up 2 bases and J gave up 4 bases; unmatched junction bases: 4. This CDR3 is CASSLGRGLYNEQFF. CDR3 nucleotide sequence: TGTGCCAGCAGTTTAGGCAGGGGGCTTTACAATGAGCAGTTCTTC.

The chain carries TRBV6-5 and TRBJ2-5; the D is unclear. V dropped 6 bases and J dropped 5 bases, with 16 bases sitting between them. The CDR3 extends over 14 amino acids. Per germline, CDR1 MNHEY and CDR2 SVGAGI. The CDR3 here is CASRRLTAVETQYF. CDR3 DNA: TGTGCCAGCAGGCGACTGACTGCTGTTGAGACCCAGTACTTC.

This clone showed up just a few times. The rearrangement links TRBV2 to TRBJ2-7, with TRBD2 as a possible D gene (5 bases). V was pared by 3 bases and J by 3 bases, with 9 bases between. This CDR3 contains 13 residues. Germline CDR1 SNHLY, CDR2 FYNNEI. CDR3 loop: CASSDGVLYEQYF. The CDR3 coding sequence is TGTGCCAGCAGTGACGGGGTCCTCTACGAGCAGTACTTC. The entire variable domain, with the rest obtained from reference TRBV2 and TRBJ2-7, is as follows: EPEVTQTPSHQVTQMGQEVILRCVPISNHLYFYWYRQILGQKVEFLVSFYNNEISEKSEIFDDQFSVERPDGSNFTLKIRSTKLEDSAMYFCASSDGVLYEQYFGPGTRLTVT.

The rearrangement links TRBV19 to TRBJ1-1; D not certain. The CDR3 has 13 residues. The V and J ends lost 3 bases and 4 bases respectively, with 9 bases between them. CDR1 and CDR2 (germline): LNHDA, SQIVND (reference sequence). The CDR3 spells CASSIGSRTEAFF. Here the CDR3 DNA reads TGTGCCAGTAGTATCGGTAGCCGCACTGAAGCTTTCTTT.

In DNA, the CDR3 is TGTGCCAGTAGTGTACCGGGACAGGGAACCTATGGCTACACCTTC. Encoded protein: CASSVPGQGTYGYTF. This sequence joins TRBV19 and TRBJ1-2, with 9 bases identical to TRBD1. J lost 4 bases, V lost 5 bases, and 8 bases had no gene match. CDR1 is LNHDA, CDR2 SQIVND, per germline (reference sequence). This CDR3 is 15 amino acids long.

This clone was picked up a small number of times. The gene calls are TRBV29-1 and TRBJ1-2; TRBD1 might be the D (5 bases). Germline CDR1 reads SQVTM; CDR2 reads ANQGSEA. The CDR3 is made up of 11 amino acids. Trimming left V 4 bases short and J 4 bases short, with 7 bases between. CDR3 nucleotide sequence: TGCAGCGTTGCGGGGGTCTATGGCTACACCTTC. Protein sequence: CSVAGVYGYTF. The entire variable domain, with the rest obtained from reference TRBV29-1 and TRBJ1-2, is as follows: SAVISQKPSRDICQRGTSLTIQCQVDSQVTMMFWYRQQPGQSLTLIATANQGSEATYESGFVIDKFPISRPNLTFSTLTVSNMSPEDSSIYLCSVAGVYGYTFGSGTRLTVV.

This sequence joins TRBV2 and TRBJ1-5; 10 bases align to TRBD1. The germline V gene encodes CDR1 SNHLY and CDR2 FYNNEI. CDR3 length: 17 amino acids. V gave up 7 bases and J gave up 4 bases; unmatched junction bases: 13. CDR3 region: CASTDIRTGGWNQPQHF. CDR3 bases: TGTGCCAGCACCGATATTCGGACAGGGGGATGGAATCAGCCCCAGCATTTT.

This chain links TRBV27 with TRBJ2-7, with D tentatively TRBD2 (6 bases). Trimming left V 5 bases short and J 2 bases short, with 13 bases between. The germline V gene has CDR1 MNHEY and CDR2 SMNVEV (reference sequence). The CDR3 sequence is 14 residues long. The CDR3 region has the DNA TGTGCCAGCAGTAGAGCTGGGGGGACCTACGAGCAGTACTTC. It encodes CASSRAGGTYEQYF.